The 10 T cell receptor beta chains presented below share a single source sample, sequenced in a study of cytomegalovirus exposure and HLA in healthy donors. The primer mix had 60 Vbeta and 13 Jbeta primers. Method: immunoSEQ multiplex PCR; TCRdb's copy keeps in-frame clones and lacks some. The sample records some 180,000 clones, 65% to 85% being singletons. Sequenced sample: PBMCs. The receptor source for this set is a female donor in good health and CMV-seronegative.

The chain carries TRBV5-8 and TRBJ2-7; weak D call: TRBD2 (5 bases). The germline V gene has CDR1 SGHTS and CDR2 YDEGEE. CDR3 length equals 15 residues. Trimming cost V 2 bases and J 4 bases, with 16 bases left between them. CDR3 bases: TGTGCCAGCAGCTTTAGGGATCGGTCGGGGTACGAGCAGTACTTC. Translation: CASSFRDRSGYEQYF.

J is TRBJ2-3 and V is TRBV4-3, with D unclear. The CDR3 is 14 residues long. The germline V gene has CDR1 LGHNA and CDR2 YSLEER. The V and J ends lost 0 bases and 1 base respectively, with 5 bases between them. CDR3 sequence reads: CASSQDPGTDTQYF. Written as DNA, the CDR3 is TGCGCCAGCAGCCAAGATCCTGGCACAGATACGCAGTATTTT.

In DNA, the CDR3 is TGTGCCAGCAGTCCCGAGTGGGACAGGGGGCATTATGAGCAGTTCTTC. Amino acid sequence: CASSPEWDRGHYEQFF. V gene TRBV27 combines with J gene TRBJ2-1; 12 positions match TRBD1. This CDR3 comprises 16 residues. The germline CDR1 and CDR2 sequences are MNHEY and SMNVEV (reference sequence). The V and J ends lost 5 bases and 8 bases, in that order; junction bases with no gene match: 10.

The J gene is TRBJ2-7, the V gene TRBV28; 11 bases are a match to TRBD2. The CDR3 contains 14 residues. CDR1 is MDHEN, CDR2 SYDVKM, per germline. J lost 3 bases, V lost 6 bases, and 4 bases had no gene match. CDR3 in amino acids: CASSMGLAVYEQYF. The CDR3 coding sequence is TGTGCCAGCAGCATGGGACTAGCGGTCTACGAGCAGTACTTC.

The chain couples TRBV11-3 to TRBJ2-7; the match to TRBD1 covers 11 bases. The V segment lost 3 bases and the J segment 9 bases; nucleotides outside the gene matches: 16. The CDR3 has 17 residues. Germline CDR1 is SGHNT and CDR2 is YENEEA. CDR3: CASSFSFADRGLEVQYF. CDR3 nucleotides: TGTGCCAGCAGCTTCTCGTTTGCGGACAGGGGGCTTGAAGTGCAGTACTTC.

V and J are TRBV9 and TRBJ2-7; 8 nucleotides agree with TRBD2. Trimming at V came to 0 bases and at J to 3 bases, leaving 2 bases not matched to a gene. Germline assignment: CDR1 SGDLS and CDR2 YYNGEE. The length of the CDR3 is 14 residues. The CDR3 DNA reads TGTGCCAGCAGCGTAGCAGCGGGAGACTACGAGCAGTACTTC. Its translation is CASSVAAGDYEQYF.

This chain links TRBV7-9 with TRBJ1-2, with TRBD1 matching over 8 bases. Trimming cost V 5 bases and J 2 bases; bases outside gene matches: 7. Per the germline V gene, CDR1 is SEHNR and CDR2 is FQNEAQ (reference sequence). The CDR3 extends over 15 amino acids. The CDR3 loop reads CASSLDRGGNYGYTF. In DNA form, the CDR3 reads TGTGCCAGCAGCCTAGACAGGGGAGGAAACTATGGCTACACCTTC. The variable domain in full, with the rest retrieved from reference TRBV7-9 and TRBJ1-2, is DTGVSQNPRHKITKRGQNVTFRCDPISEHNRLYWYRQTLGQGPEFLTYFQNEAQLEKSRLLSDRFSAERPKGSFSTLEIQRTEQGDSAMYLCASSLDRGGNYGYTFGSGTRLTVV.

The chain carries TRBV25-1 and TRBJ2-7, with 9 bases aligning to TRBD2. The CDR3 spans 14 residues. The trim removed 9 bases at V and 2 bases at J, leaving 8 bases unmatched. The germline V gene encodes CDR1 MGHDK and CDR2 SYGVNS. Here the CDR3 reads CASSGTSRAYEQYF. The CDR3, as DNA: TGTGCCAGTTCCGGGACTAGCCGCGCCTACGAGCAGTACTTC.

The chain recombines TRBV5-4 with TRBJ2-1, with 10 bases lining up with TRBD2. The CDR3 extends over 18 amino acids. Germline CDR1 and CDR2: SGHNT and YYREEE (reference sequence). V trimming: 4 bases; J trimming: 0 bases; junction bases outside the gene matches: 10. CDR3 sequence: CASSATPPSGGSYNEQFF. CDR3 in DNA: TGTGCCAGCAGCGCCACACCTCCTAGCGGGGGCTCCTACAATGAGCAGTTCTTC.

The CDR3 coding sequence is TGTGCCAGCAGTCGGGACAGATCGACCTACGAGCAGTACTTC. The encoded protein is CASSRDRSTYEQYF. This chain connects TRBV6-5 to TRBJ2-5, with TRBD1 matching 7 bases. The J call may be faulty, since TRBJ2-7 better matches the DNA end. CDR3 size: 14 residues. Per the germline V gene, CDR1 is MNHEY and CDR2 is SVGAGI.